A selection of T cell receptor beta chains follows, all from one sample in a study of OX40 agonist ivuxolimab in advanced cancers. The repertoire was sequenced with immunoSEQ multiplex PCR; TCRdb's copy has only in-frame clones and lacks some. This sample has some 15,000 clones; around 80% occur once, and the top ten carry under 30%. The sample consisted of CD4+ or CD8+ T cells sorted from blood, taken in a trial of the OX40 agonist ivuxolimab. The receptors originated from an adult with an advanced solid tumor such as melanoma, head and neck, liver or kidney cancer. CDR3s include the opening cysteine and the closing phenylalanine or tryptophan. A D gene is named only where the DNA matches it firmly. Size is omitted from some rows. Given values are once, few, many or a class for expanded clones.

>16|-|TRBV25-1|TRBD2|TRBJ2-5
TGTGCCAGCAGTGAATGGGCTAGCGGGAGCCGGGAGACCCAGTACTTC
CASSEWASGSRETQYF
>16|few|TRBV9|-|TRBJ1-4
TGTGCCAGCAGCGTAGAGGGAGGCAGATTTAATGAAAAACTGTTTTTT
CASSVEGGRFNEKLFF
>14|-|TRBV27|TRBD1|TRBJ1-4
TGTGCCAGCAGTTTGATCGGGACAGCTCAAAAACTGTTTTTT
CASSLIGTAQKLFF
>12|-|TRBV6-6|-|TRBJ1-2
TGTGCCAGCAGTTACGGGGGCTATGGCTACACCTTC
CASSYGGYGYTF
>17|once|TRBV11-3|TRBD1|TRBJ2-2
TGTGCCAGCAGCCCAAGGCGAGGACAGGGGTATACCGGGGAGCTGTTTTTT
CASSPRRGQGYTGELFF
>15|-|TRBV5-1|-|TRBJ2-7
TGCGCCAGCAGCTTGGATTGGGTAGGGTTAGACGAGCAGTACTTC
CASSLDWVGLDEQYF
>15|-|TRBV6-1|-|TRBJ2-7
TGTGCCAGCAGCGCTATAGCCTGGGGAAGCTACGAGCAGTACTTC
CASSAIAWGSYEQYF
>15|few|TRBV5-8|-|TRBJ1-5
TGTGCCAGCAGCGTTAACATGGCCTTCAATCAGCCCCAGCATTTT
CASSVNMAFNQPQHF
>15|-|TRBV28|-|TRBJ2-5
TGTGCCAGCAGTCCCAGCAGGCGGGAAAAAGAGACCCAGTACTTC
CASSPSRREKETQYF
>16|-|TRBV5-1|TRBD2|TRBJ2-3
TGCGCCAGCAGCACGCAACTAGCGAGAAGCACAGATACGCAGTATTTT
CASSTQLARSTDTQYF
>13|few|TRBV27|-|TRBJ2-1
TGTGCCAGCAGTGTCGCCGCTTACAATGAGCAGTTCTTC
CASSVAAYNEQFF
>15|-|TRBV15|TRBD1|TRBJ2-3
TGTGCCACCAGCAGCGGACAGGGGGCCACAGATACGCAGTATTTT
CATSSGQGATDTQYF
>15|few|TRBV6-1|TRBD1|TRBJ2-7
TGTGCCAGCAGTGGCTGGACAGGGTCGGGCTACGAGCAGTACTTC
CASSGWTGSGYEQYF
>15|-|TRBV27|-|TRBJ1-1
TGTGCCAGCAGTCCGGTAATGGGGGTGAACACTGAAGCTTTCTTT
CASSPVMGVNTEAFF
>17|-|TRBV18|-|TRBJ1-1
TGTGCCAGCTCAGACGGAGTTAAAGGGGCTGAGAACACTGAAGCTTTCTTT
CASSDGVKGAENTEAFF
>15|-|TRBV2|-|TRBJ2-1
TGTGCCAGCCAATCACCTCACCAGGGCTACAATGAGCAGTTCTTC
CASQSPHQGYNEQFF
>13|-|TRBV6-6|-|TRBJ1-1
TGTGCCAGCGGAACTCAGGGGAACACTGAAGCTTTCTTT
CASGTQGNTEAFF
>17|-|TRBV4-3|TRBD1|TRBJ1-1
TGCGCCAGCAGCCAAAATTACGGCGGACAGGTGAACACTGAAGCTTTCTTT
CASSQNYGGQVNTEAFF
>13|-|TRBV11-2|-|TRBJ2-5
TGTGCCAGCAGCTCAGGTCCAGGGGAGACCCAGTACTTC
CASSSGPGETQYF
>16|few|TRBV7-9|-|TRBJ2-7
TGTGCCAGCAGCTTAGAGTTTGGCAGGGCCCCCTACGAGCAGTACTTC
CASSLEFGRAPYEQYF
>14|few|TRBV28|-|TRBJ1-6
TGTGCCAGCAGTCCAGAGTTTTATAATTCACCCCTCCACTTT
CASSPEFYNSPLHF
>14|few|TRBV5-1|TRBD2|TRBJ2-1
TGCGCCAGCAGCCTAGCGGGGGGGAACAATGAGCAGTTCTTC
CASSLAGGNNEQFF
>15|-|TRBV9|TRBD2|TRBJ2-1
TGTGCCAGCAGCGTGATAGCGGGGGCCTACAATGAGCAGTTCTTC
CASSVIAGAYNEQFF
>14|-|TRBV28|-|TRBJ1-5
TGTGCCAGCAAGTTACCAGGTATAAATCAGCCCCAGCATTTT
CASKLPGINQPQHF
>16|-|TRBV6-6|TRBD2|TRBJ2-3
TGTGCCAGCAGTACTGGGACTAGCGGGAGGGTAGATACGCAGTATTTT
CASSTGTSGRVDTQYF
>16|-|TRBV4-3|-|TRBJ1-2
TGCGCCAGCAGCCAAGATTACCGTAGCCTCCTAGGAGGCTACACCTTC
CASSQDYRSLLGGYTF
>14|-|TRBV5-4|-|TRBJ1-1
TGTGCCAGCAGCTGGAGGACGATAAACACTGAAGCTTTCTTT
CASSWRTINTEAFF
>15|few|TRBV5-8|TRBD2|TRBJ2-1
TGTGCCAGCAGCTTGGTAGCGGGATGGGGGAATGAGCAGTTCTTC
CASSLVAGWGNEQFF
>12|once|TRBV7-6|TRBD1|TRBJ1-1
TGTGCCAGCAGCTTAGGGGGACAGGAAGCTTTCTTT
CASSLGGQEAFF
>13|-|TRBV5-4|TRBD1|TRBJ1-2
TGTGCCAGCAGCCCCTCACAGGGGTATGGCTACACCTTC
CASSPSQGYGYTF
>15|-|TRBV29-1|-|TRBJ1-2
TGCAGCGTTGGGTGGGCCAGTAGGGGTAACTATGGCTACACCTTC
CSVGWASRGNYGYTF
>14|-|TRBV2|TRBD1|TRBJ2-7
TGTGCCAGCGAGGCAGGGGGTCAGTCCTACGAGCAGTACTTC
CASEAGGQSYEQYF
>18|-|TRBV9|TRBD2|TRBJ2-7
TGTGCCAGCAGCGTAGGATCCGGGACTAGCGGAAGCTCCTACGAGCAGTACTTC
CASSVGSGTSGSSYEQYF
>13|-|TRBV7-9|-|TRBJ1-2
TGTGCCAGCAGCTTCGCCCGGGACACTCTCTACACCTTC
CASSFARDTLYTF
>15|-|TRBV19|TRBD2|TRBJ2-3
TGTGCCAGTAACCCACTAGCGGGAGTGGTAGATACGCAGTATTTT
CASNPLAGVVDTQYF
>14|-|TRBV19|-|TRBJ1-1
TGTGCCAGTAGTATAGGGGGAGGCAGAACTGAAGCTTTCTTT
CASSIGGGRTEAFF
>15|-|TRBV13|TRBD1|TRBJ1-1
TGTGCCAGCAGCCCGCAGGGGGCTGGGGACACTGAAGCTTTCTTT
CASSPQGAGDTEAFF
>14|-|TRBV7-2|-|TRBJ2-7
TGTGCCAGCAGCAAGGAGGGACGGAACTACGAGCAGTACTTC
CASSKEGRNYEQYF
>13|-|TRBV5-5|-|TRBJ2-7
TGTGCCAGCAGGACCGGTGGCTCCTACGAGCAGTACTTC
CASRTGGSYEQYF
>16|-|TRBV6-6|TRBD1|TRBJ2-2
TGTGCCAGCAGTTCCCCGGGACAGCCGAACACCGGGGAGCTGTTTTTT
CASSSPGQPNTGELFF
>16|-|TRBV27|TRBD2|TRBJ2-7
TGTGCCAGCAGTCAGGAACCGGGACTAGCGGGTTACGAGCAGTACTTC
CASSQEPGLAGYEQYF
>16|-|TRBV9|TRBD1|TRBJ2-5
TGTGCCAGCAGCTCATGGGTCCAGGGGGCCCAAGAGACCCAGTACTTC
CASSSWVQGAQETQYF
>15|-|TRBV7-2|-|TRBJ2-5
TGTGCCAGCAGCTTAGCGGGGGGGCTGCGGGAGACCCAGTACTTC
CASSLAGGLRETQYF
>16|few|TRBV7-8|TRBD2|TRBJ2-5
TGTGCCAGCAGCTTATTCGCGGGAGAGTCCCAAGAGACCCAGTACTTC
CASSLFAGESQETQYF
>14|large|TRBV7-6|-|TRBJ2-7
TGTGCCAGCAGCCTTGGCTCGACCGGCTACGAGCAGTACTTC
CASSLGSTGYEQYF
>16|-|TRBV5-4|TRBD1|TRBJ2-3
TGTGCCAGCAGCTTTCCCGGACAGGGAAAGACAGATACGCAGTATTTT
CASSFPGQGKTDTQYF